This T cell receptor beta chain was recovered during a study of OX40 agonist ivuxolimab in advanced cancers. As for the study in general: Patients treated during dose escalation were battling hepatocellular carcinoma, melanoma, renal cell or head and neck cancer. Points from the study as a whole: CD4+ and CD8+ T cells in blood underwent clonal expansion by week 6 at 0.1 to 3.0 mg/kg.

This CDR3 has 18 amino acids. This clone showed up just a few times. Its matching antigen is unknown. Method: immunoSEQ multiplex PCR; TCRdb's copy keeps in-frame clones and lacks some. The sample includes some 66,000 clones, about four fifths of them seen just once. At cycle 4 day 1, cycle 7 day 1, and baseline, blood was sampled. Sequencing was performed on CD4+ or CD8+ T cells sorted from blood, taken in a trial of the OX40 agonist ivuxolimab. The chain carries TRBV7-5 and TRBJ2-2; no check of the table's D call, TRBD2, against the DNA was made. TRBV7-5 is tagged as a pseudogene. This clonotype originated in an adult with an advanced solid tumor such as melanoma, head and neck, liver or kidney cancer. The chain's CDR3 is CVRSTRWRSSGRTGELFF. CDR3 bases: TGTGTCAGAAGCACGCGTTGGAGGTCTAGCGGGAGGACCGGGGAGCTGTTTTTT.